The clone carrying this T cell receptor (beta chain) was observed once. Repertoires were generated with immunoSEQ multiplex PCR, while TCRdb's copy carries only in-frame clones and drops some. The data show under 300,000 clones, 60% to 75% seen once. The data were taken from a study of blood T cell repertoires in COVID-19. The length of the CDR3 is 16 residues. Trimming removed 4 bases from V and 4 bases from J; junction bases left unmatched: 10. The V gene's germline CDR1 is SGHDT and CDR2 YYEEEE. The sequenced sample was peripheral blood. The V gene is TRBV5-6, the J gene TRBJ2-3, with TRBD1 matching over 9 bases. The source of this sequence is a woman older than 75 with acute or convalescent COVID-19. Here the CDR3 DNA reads TGTGCCAGCAGCGTACCGGGACAGGGTGTGGCAGATACGCAGTATTTT. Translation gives CASSVPGQGVADTQYF. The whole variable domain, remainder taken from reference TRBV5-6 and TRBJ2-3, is DAGVTQSPTHLIKTRGQQVTLRCSPKSGHDTVSWYQQALGQGPQFIFQYYEEEERQRGNFPDRFSGHQFPNYSSELNVNALLLGDSALYLCASSVPGQGVADTQYFGPGTRLTVL.